This T cell receptor (beta chain) was sequenced in a study of shared clonotypes between healthy human individuals. This CDR3 has 13 amino acids. V was cut by 8 bases and J by 9 bases, with 17 bases left in between. Germline lookup yields CDR1 SNHLY and CDR2 FYNNEI. The repertoire was sequenced with immunoSEQ multiplex PCR; TCRdb's copy has only in-frame clones and lacks some. The sample holds about 1 million clones, 70% to 80% seen once. This clonotype originated in a man between 18 and 29 years old in good health. Sequencing was done on a sample of memory CD4+ T cells sorted from blood. Documented subset: CD45RA-negative fraction. V and J are TRBV2 and TRBJ2-1, with D perhaps matching TRBD1 or TRBD2 (5 bases each). CDR3 bases: TGTGCCAGCGGACCAGTGGGGGATCGTGAGCAGTTCTTC. This translates into CASGPVGDREQFF.